The clone carrying this TCR beta chain was observed a handful of times. Trimming took off 4 bases at V and 0 bases at J, with 21 bases between the two ends. There are 19 residues in the CDR3. Germline V gene lookup returns CDR1 MNHNS and CDR2 SASEGT. The sample originates from a study of blood T cells in healthy people across ages. PCR was performed a second time for about 7 to 12 cycles using a sample-barcoded 5' primer and a J-beta primer mix. A single record per CDR3 protein comes from TCRdb applying MiXCR to the 5' RACE reads. The table records some 690,000 distinct CDR3 sequences, 22% of them present only once.

The sample taken for sequencing was blood. The chain recombines TRBV6-1 with TRBJ2-2; no clear D. The receptor's source is a man aged 65 to 85 in good health. This CDR3 is CASSARFQTSLANTGELFF. For the CDR3, the DNA is TGTGCCAGCAGTGCGAGATTTCAGACTTCACTCGCGAACACCGGGGAGCTGTTTTTT.